This is a list of T cell receptor beta chains from one sample in a study of blood T cell repertoires in COVID-19. Profiling relied on immunoSEQ multiplex PCR, and the TCRdb table lists in-frame clones only, not all of them. The top ten hold 3% of the sample, which has around 180,000 clones, over 65% seen once. The sample taken for sequencing was peripheral blood. The receptors derive from a woman older than 75 with acute or convalescent COVID-19. The CDR3 runs from the conserved cysteine through the conserved F or W. The D gene is left open where the match is weak. Size tells how often a clone was seen (once, few, many) or the class of an expanded clone, and some rows leave it out.

d_call,clone_size,cdr3_length,v_call,j_call,cdr3_aa,cdr3_nt
TRBD1,-,13,TRBV12-3/TRBV12-4,TRBJ2-7,CASSDRGSYEQYF,TGTGCCAGCAGTGACAGGGGATCCTACGAGCAGTACTTC
TRBD2,-,15,TRBV5-8,TRBJ2-3,CASSSGTSSTDTQYF,TGTGCCAGCAGCTCCGGGACTAGCAGCACAGATACGCAGTATTTT
-,-,14,TRBV2,TRBJ1-5,CASSPGSSNQPQHF,TGTGCCAGCAGTCCGGGGTCTAGCAATCAGCCCCAGCATTTT
-,-,15,TRBV4-3,TRBJ2-7,CASSQDFYGSGEQYF,TGCGCCAGCAGCCAAGATTTTTACGGGAGTGGCGAGCAGTACTTC
TRBD1,-,14,TRBV28,TRBJ1-2,CASSRGQGNYGYTF,TGTGCCAGCAGTCGCGGACAGGGGAACTATGGCTACACCTTC
TRBD2,once,15,TRBV7-2,TRBJ2-1,CASSILAATYNEQFF,TGTGCCAGCAGTATACTAGCGGCGACCTACAATGAGCAGTTCTTC
-,-,15,TRBV5-6,TRBJ2-1,CASSLAVARDNEQFF,TGTGCCAGCAGCTTGGCGGTAGCTCGGGACAATGAGCAGTTCTTC
TRBD2,-,16,TRBV5-1,TRBJ2-1,CASGVTSGSNGNEQFF,TGCGCCAGCGGGGTGACTAGCGGGAGTAACGGGAATGAGCAGTTCTTC
TRBD1,-,14,TRBV2,TRBJ2-5,CASSGGTGQETQYF,TGTGCCAGCAGTGGCGGGACAGGGCAAGAGACCCAGTACTTC
TRBD2,-,16,TRBV24-1,TRBJ2-2,CATSDLVTSGTGELFF,TGTGCCACCAGTGATTTGGTGACTAGCGGGACCGGGGAGCTGTTTTTT
TRBD1,-,16,TRBV2,TRBJ2-1,CASSGLDRGSYNEQFF,TGTGCCAGCAGTGGTTTGGACAGGGGCTCCTACAATGAGCAGTTCTTC
-,-,15,TRBV7-9,TRBJ2-1,CASSLGSSRANEQFF,TGTGCCAGCAGCTTAGGCTCTAGCCGGGCCAATGAGCAGTTCTTC
TRBD2,once,14,TRBV2,TRBJ2-3,CASSRLATADTQYF,TGTGCCAGCAGTAGACTAGCCACGGCAGATACGCAGTATTTT
TRBD1,-,14,TRBV25-1,TRBJ2-7,CASSEPGQVYEQYF,TGTGCCAGCAGTGAACCGGGACAGGTGTACGAGCAGTACTTC
TRBD2,once,17,TRBV5-1,TRBJ2-7,CASSLEREGYTKHEQYF,TGCGCCAGCAGCTTGGAGCGGGAGGGCTATACGAAACACGAGCAGTACTTC
TRBD2,-,17,TRBV4-1,TRBJ2-3,CASSPGLAGPRTDTQYF,TGCGCCAGCAGCCCTGGACTAGCGGGCCCGAGGACAGATACGCAGTATTTT